This TCR beta chain was found in a study of T cell responses to AZD1222 COVID-19 vaccine. Using immunoSEQ multiplex PCR, the repertoire was profiled, and TCRdb retains in-frame clones only, with some absent. Among about 160,000 clones listed, around 90% were seen once. Timing groups of about 4 and about 12 weeks for second doses were pooled. Deletions cut 1 base from V and 2 bases from J, with 11 bases between. Germline-derived CDR1 and CDR2 are SGDLS and YYNGEE. The CDR3 is 15 residues long. This clonotype was obtained from an adult who received the AZD1222 COVID-19 vaccine. The chain combines TRBV9 with TRBJ2-3; the D gene could be TRBD1 or TRBD2 (6 bases each). Sequenced material: peripheral blood, taken 28 days after the second AZD1222 dose. The CDR3 here is CASSVRGQSTDTQYF. The DNA of the CDR3 is TGTGCCAGCAGCGTACGGGGGCAGTCCACAGATACGCAGTATTTT.